These 8 T cell receptor beta chains originate from one sample sequenced in a study of cytomegalovirus exposure and HLA in healthy donors. PCR involved 60 Vbeta and 13 Jbeta primers. Using immunoSEQ multiplex PCR, the repertoire was profiled, and TCRdb retains in-frame clones only, with some absent. The sample records 150,000 or so clones, about 80% being singletons. Sequencing was performed on PBMCs. The source of these receptors is a woman between 40 and 50 years old in good health and CMV-seronegative.

The rearrangement links TRBV6-5 to TRBJ1-1; D gene unclear. Trimming left V 4 bases short and J 1 base short, with 7 bases between. Germline V lookup: CDR1 MNHEY, CDR2 SVGAGI. The CDR3 contains 13 residues. The CDR3 is CASSSGENTEAFF. In DNA, the CDR3 is TGTGCCAGCAGTTCCGGTGAGAACACTGAAGCTTTCTTT.

The chain couples TRBV11-2 to TRBJ2-1; D gene uncertain. The ends were cut back, 4 bases at V and 6 bases at J, with 13 bases in the middle. The CDR3 is 14 amino acids. The germline V gene encodes CDR1 SGHAT and CDR2 FQNNGV. CDR3: CASSSWQMVNEQFF. The CDR3 DNA reads TGTGCCAGCAGCTCTTGGCAAATGGTCAATGAGCAGTTCTTC.

This rearrangement joins TRBV18 to TRBJ2-2, with a tentative D call TRBD1 (5 bases). This CDR3 has 16 amino acids. Trimming pared 1 base from V and 4 bases from J, leaving 13 bases between. CDR1 and CDR2 from the germline V gene are KGHSH and LQKENI. In DNA, the CDR3 is TGTGCCAGCTCACCACTAGGGGTCCCACTCACCGGGGAGCTGTTTTTT. Amino acids: CASSPLGVPLTGELFF.

Worth noting for this clone: The junction departs from the called germline gene at one end, perhaps through a read error. The chain uses TRBV28 and TRBJ2-6, with TRBD1 as a possible D gene (5 bases). Per the germline V gene, CDR1 is MDHEN and CDR2 is SYDVKM. This CDR3 has 14 residues. The CDR3 sequence is CASSFSPGANGLTF. CDR3 sequence (DNA): TGTGCCAGCAGTTTCAGTCCTGGGGCCAACGGCCTGACTTTC.

The gene calls are TRBV2 and TRBJ1-1, with TRBD1 identical over 7 bases. Germline CDR1 reads SNHLY; CDR2 reads FYNNEI. V was clipped by 9 bases and J by 3 bases; unmatched bases: 4. CDR3 size: 12 residues. CDR3 protein: CARKTGHTEAFF. CDR3 DNA: TGTGCCAGGAAGACAGGGCACACTGAAGCTTTCTTT.

V usage is TRBV5-1 and J usage is TRBJ2-7; 8 nucleotides match TRBD2. Trimming took 0 bases from V and 5 from J; bases not matched to a gene: 7. Germline assignment: CDR1 SGHRS and CDR2 YFSETQ. This CDR3 has 15 residues. The CDR3 coding sequence is TGCGCCAGCAGCTTGGCCGCGGGGGGCGGGAACGAGCAGTACTTC. The encoded protein is CASSLAAGGGNEQYF.

This sequence joins TRBV29-1 and TRBJ1-1; maybe TRBD1 (5 bases). The V and J ends lost 4 bases and 1 base respectively, with 10 bases between them. Germline V gene data show CDR1 as SQVTM and CDR2 as ANQGSEA. This CDR3 has 13 amino acids. The CDR3 loop reads CSVGGQGNTEAFF. Written as DNA, the CDR3 is TGCAGCGTTGGGGGTCAGGGGAACACTGAAGCTTTCTTT.

This chain links TRBV7-2 with TRBJ2-5; 13 positions match TRBD2. Judging by the DNA end, TRBJ2-7 fits better; the J call may be wrong. Germline CDR1 reads SGHTA; CDR2 reads FQGNSA. The CDR3 is made up of 15 amino acids. The CDR3 reads CASSQRTSGSYEQYF. CDR3 in DNA: TGTGCCAGCAGTCAGAGGACTAGCGGGAGCTACGAGCAGTACTTC.